A selection of T cell receptor beta chains follows, all from one sample in a study of technical replicates of blood from a few donors. TCRdb's table, derived via immunoSEQ multiplex PCR, lists solely in-frame clones and lacks some. This table has over 85,000 clones, roughly 95% appearing once. Sequenced material: T cells isolated from PBMCs. Receptors were obtained from a human donor in good health. Each CDR3 is given with its conserved first and last residue. The order of the fields is CDR3 protein, CDR3 DNA, D gene, J gene, V gene. The D gene is left open where the match is weak.

CASSQFGQASSYEQYF	TGTGCCAGCAGCCAATTCGGACAGGCCAGCTCCTACGAGCAGTACTTC	TRBD1	TRBJ2-7	TRBV16
CASSLGRYEQYF	TGTGCCAGCAGCTTAGGGAGATACGAGCAGTACTTC	-	TRBJ2-7	TRBV7-9
CASSFGRRRIYNEQFF	TGCGCCAGCAGCTTTGGCCGACGGAGGATTTACAATGAGCAGTTCTTC	-	TRBJ2-1	TRBV5-1
CASSTGREVETQYF	TGTGCCAGCAGCACAGGCAGGGAGGTGGAGACCCAGTACTTC	-	TRBJ2-5	TRBV6-1
CAWTLHRDGSGNTIYF	TGTGCCTGGACTCTCCACAGGGATGGATCTGGAAACACCATATATTTT	-	TRBJ1-3	TRBV30
CAIRTSGSTDTQYF	TGTGCCATCAGGACTAGCGGGAGCACAGATACGCAGTATTTT	TRBD2	TRBJ2-3	TRBV10-3
CASRISGTTDTQYF	TGTGCCAGTAGAATTAGCGGGACCACAGATACGCAGTATTTT	TRBD2	TRBJ2-3	TRBV19
CASGLSVRYTGELFF	TGTGCTAGTGGTTTAAGCGTGAGGTACACCGGGGAGCTGTTTTTT	-	TRBJ2-2	TRBV12-5
CASSLEGRGDTQYF	TGCGCCAGCAGCTTGGAAGGACGGGGAGATACGCAGTATTTT	-	TRBJ2-3	TRBV5-1
CASSLGEAAGDTQYF	TGTGCCAGCAGCTTAGGGGAGGCAGCCGGAGATACGCAGTATTTT	-	TRBJ2-3	TRBV7-9
CASSLRTGGYEQYF	TGTGCCAGCAGCCTTCGGACAGGGGGATACGAGCAGTACTTC	TRBD1	TRBJ2-7	TRBV9